Following are 30 T cell receptor beta chains from one sample sequenced in a study of radiotherapy plus CTLA-4 blockade in lung cancer. TCRdb keeps only in-frame clones here, not all; method: immunoSEQ multiplex PCR. Among roughly 100,000 clones listed, 70% to 90% were seen once. Specimen: peripheral blood, collected from a patient treated with radiotherapy plus ipilimumab. These receptors all come from a human donor with non-small cell lung cancer that progressed on radiotherapy plus ipilimumab. Some clones in this sample may be carry-over from other donors' samples.

The chain uses TRBV13 and TRBJ1-2; 8 positions match TRBD1. This CDR3 has 15 residues. The V gene end was trimmed by 1 base and the J gene end by 3 bases; junction bases not matched to a gene: 4. The germline V gene has CDR1 PRHDT and CDR2 FYEKMQ (reference sequence). This CDR3 is CASSLVRGRDYGYTF. The CDR3 DNA follows: TGTGCCAGCAGCTTAGTCAGGGGGCGGGACTATGGCTACACCTTC.

V gene TRBV7-2 combines with J gene TRBJ2-7, with TRBD2 matching over 7 bases. The CDR3 totals 15 residues. V trimming: 3 bases; J trimming: 5 bases; junction bases outside the gene matches: 10. CDR1 is SGHTA and CDR2 is FQGNSA in the germline V gene. This CDR3 is CASSLFWGGSNEQYF. The DNA of the CDR3 is TGTGCCAGCAGCTTGTTTTGGGGGGGTTCGAACGAGCAGTACTTC.

This clone appeared a few times. The chain employs TRBV10-3 and TRBJ1-5; 9 positions agree with TRBD1. Germline loops: CDR1 ENHRY, CDR2 SYGVKD. V lost 0 bases to trimming and J lost 7 bases; unmatched junction nucleotides: 4. This CDR3 is 15 amino acids long. The DNA of the CDR3 is TGTGCCATCAGTGAGTCGACTACAGGGGGCCAGCCCCAGCATTTT. Translating it yields CAISESTTGGQPQHF.

The chain uses TRBV18 and TRBJ2-2; no clear D. Per germline, CDR1 KGHSH and CDR2 LQKENI. V lost 0 bases and J 5 bases, leaving 7 bases between the germline ends. CDR3 length: 14 amino acids. The CDR3 loop is CASSPPGRTGELFF. CDR3 nucleotide sequence: TGTGCCAGCTCACCACCGGGCCGGACCGGGGAGCTGTTTTTT.

This clone was recorded only once. CDR3 in amino acids: CASSLWYGGVNTEAFF. DNA of the CDR3: TGTGCCAGCAGTTTATGGTACGGAGGGGTTAACACTGAAGCTTTCTTT. This chain joins TRBV28 and TRBJ1-1, with D tentatively TRBD1 (5 bases). CDR3 size: 16 residues. In germline, CDR1 is MDHEN, CDR2 SYDVKM. The V end lost 0 bases, the J end lost 2 bases, and 13 bases lay between the germline ends.

The rearrangement uses TRBV2 and TRBJ2-1; 10 positions agree with TRBD2. CDR3 length: 14 residues. The germline gives CDR1 SNHLY, CDR2 FYNNEI. V trimming: 11 bases; J trimming: 4 bases; junction bases outside the gene matches: 8. The CDR3 sequence is CAGSSGGGYNEQFF. Written as DNA, the CDR3 is TGTGCCGGATCTAGCGGGGGAGGTTACAATGAGCAGTTCTTC.

The chain couples TRBV5-5 to TRBJ2-7; no firm D call. Looked up from germline, CDR1 is SGHKS and CDR2 is YYEKEE (reference sequence). Trimming cost V 4 bases and J 1 base, with 12 bases left between them. This CDR3 contains 14 residues. CDR3 amino acids: CASSLPRGSYEQYF. In DNA form, the CDR3 reads TGTGCCAGCAGCCTACCTCGAGGATCCTACGAGCAGTACTTC.

The chain recombines TRBV6-1 with TRBJ1-2, with TRBD1 identical over 8 bases. CDR1 and CDR2 from the germline V gene are MNHNS and SASEGT. This CDR3 is built from 16 residues. The J segment lost 6 bases and the V segment lost 3 bases, leaving 12 bases of the junction unmatched. The CDR3 is CASSDNPGTGGNGYTF. The CDR3, as DNA: TGTGCCAGCAGTGATAATCCTGGGACAGGTGGCAATGGCTACACCTTC.

The chain joins TRBV7-8 to TRBJ2-5; 8 positions agree with TRBD2. Germline trimming cut 2 bases from V and 5 bases from J; bases unmatched to any gene: 19. Germline-derived CDR1 and CDR2 are SGHVS and FQNEAQ. The CDR3 covers 19 residues. The CDR3 loop reads CASSLQGTSGSPSKETQYF. Here the CDR3 DNA reads TGTGCCAGCAGCTTACAAGGAACTAGCGGAAGCCCGAGTAAGGAGACCCAGTACTTC.

The rearrangement uses TRBV27 and TRBJ1-5; D unresolved. Germline V gives CDR1 MNHEY, CDR2 SMNVEV (reference sequence). V was clipped by 4 bases and J by 0 bases, with 13 bases between them. The CDR3 spans 16 residues. CDR3 sequence (DNA): TGTGCCAGCAGTTCCCGCCGGTTTGGTAGCAATCAGCCCCAGCATTTT. Translating gives CASSSRRFGSNQPQHF.

The chain links TRBV5-1 to TRBJ2-7; the match to TRBD2 covers 14 bases. Germline trimming cut 4 bases from V and 9 bases from J; bases unmatched to any gene: 12. Germline V gene data show CDR1 as SGHRS and CDR2 as YFSETQ. The CDR3 loop spans 16 amino acids. The DNA of the CDR3 is TGCGCCAGCAGCCCTGGACTAGCGGGGGGTGCCGGTGCGCAGTACTTC. As protein: CASSPGLAGGAGAQYF.

This chain connects TRBV5-1 to TRBJ1-1; TRBD1 matches at 7 bases. The ends lost 4 bases at V and 5 bases at J; junction bases unmatched: 8. This CDR3 region has 14 residues. Germline assignment: CDR1 SGHRS and CDR2 YFSETQ. Here the CDR3 DNA reads TGCGCCAGCAGCGGGCAGGGGGTAGGAACTGAAGCTTTCTTT. Translating gives CASSGQGVGTEAFF.

This chain uses TRBV18 with TRBJ2-7; D is perhaps TRBD1 or TRBD2 (6 bases each). The ends were cut back, 2 bases at V and 2 bases at J, with 10 bases in the middle. Germline-derived CDR1 and CDR2 are KGHSH and LQKENI. The CDR3 is 14 amino acids. The CDR3: CASSPKRGAYEQYF. CDR3 nucleotide sequence: TGTGCCAGCTCACCAAAAAGGGGGGCCTACGAGCAGTACTTC.

This chain connects TRBV11-1 to TRBJ2-5; no clear D gene. Deletions cut 3 bases from V and 6 bases from J, with 11 bases between. Germline assignment: CDR1 SGHAT and CDR2 FQDESV (reference sequence). The CDR3 spans 13 residues. CDR3 DNA: TGTGCCAGCAGCTTTGGTTTTGGGCAGACCCAGTACTTC. Encoded protein: CASSFGFGQTQYF.

On this clone itself: This sample also contains other DNA sequences that code for the same CDR3. This chain joins TRBV5-1 and TRBJ2-2, with 9 bases aligning to TRBD2. V lost 1 base to trimming and J lost 7 bases; unmatched junction nucleotides: 11. The CDR3 is 17 amino acids. CDR1 and CDR2 from the germline V gene are SGHRS and YFSETQ. CDR3 in amino acids: CASSLLLSGGLGGELFF. CDR3 DNA sequence: TGCGCCAGCAGCTTGTTGCTTAGCGGGGGCCTGGGCGGGGAGCTGTTTTTT.

V and J are TRBV11-2 and TRBJ2-2; possible D gene TRBD2, 6 bases. The CDR3 covers 14 residues. Germline V gene sequence: CDR1 SGHAT, CDR2 FQNNGV. The germline V and J ends were trimmed by 7 bases and 5 bases, with 14 bases remaining between them. CDR3 sequence (DNA): TGTGCCAGCACCCGCATCGGGGGAACCGGGGAGCTGTTTTTT. As protein: CASTRIGGTGELFF.

This chain links TRBV2 with TRBJ1-5; D unresolved. The V end was cut by 2 bases, the J end by 6 bases, with 5 bases between. CDR3 length: 12 amino acids. CDR1 is SNHLY and CDR2 is FYNNEI in the germline V gene. The CDR3 here is CASSESPQPQHF. The CDR3 DNA sequence: TGTGCCAGCAGTGAAAGTCCTCAGCCCCAGCATTTT.

The rearrangement joins TRBV2 to TRBJ1-6, with TRBD1 matching 9 bases. CDR3 length: 15 residues. The germline V gene encodes CDR1 SNHLY and CDR2 FYNNEI. Trimming took 4 bases from V and 9 from J; bases not matched to a gene: 7. The chain's CDR3 is CASSGATGGISPLHF. In DNA, the CDR3 is TGTGCCAGCAGTGGGGCCACAGGGGGCATTTCACCCCTCCACTTT.

V and J are TRBV15 and TRBJ1-1; D ambiguous. The CDR3 runs to 13 residues. The V gene lost 8 bases and the J gene lost 2 bases, with 12 bases spanning the gap. The germline V gene encodes CDR1 LNHNV and CDR2 YYDKDF (reference sequence). The CDR3 bases are TGTGCCACCGGATTCTCGGTTAACACTGAAGCTTTCTTT. As protein: CATGFSVNTEAFF. Full variable domain (outside the CDR3, taken from reference TRBV15 and TRBJ1-1): DAMVIQNPRYQVTQFGKPVTLSCSQTLNHNVMYWYQQKSSQAPKLLFHYYDKDFNNEADTPDNFQSRRPNTSFCFLDIRSPGLGDTAMYLCATGFSVNTEAFFGQGTRLTVV.

This rearrangement joins TRBV15 to TRBJ2-7, with a tentative D call TRBD1 (5 bases). There are 14 residues in the CDR3. Trimming took off 2 bases at V and 1 base at J, with 9 bases between the two ends. Germline CDR1 reads LNHNV; CDR2 reads YYDKDF (reference sequence). CDR3 coding DNA: TGTGCCACCAGCAGAAGGACACCTTCCTACGAGCAGTACTTC. Its protein product is CATSRRTPSYEQYF.

The rearrangement uses TRBV14 and TRBJ1-2; the D is unclear. CDR1 SGHDN and CDR2 FVKESK come from the germline V gene. V was cut by 4 bases and J by 6 bases, with 18 bases left in between. CDR3 length: 15 residues. CDR3 DNA sequence: TGTGCCAGCAGCCTGGGTCTGGGGTTAGTTCATGGCTACACCTTC. Encoded protein: CASSLGLGLVHGYTF.

This clone was detected once. The chain employs TRBV19 and TRBJ1-2, with D possibly being TRBD1 (5 bases). CDR1 LNHDA and CDR2 SQIVND come from the germline V gene (reference sequence). Trimming took 0 bases from V and 7 from J, leaving 15 bases between them. The CDR3 covers 15 residues. The CDR3 reads CASSIEGLRDSGYTF. The CDR3 region has the DNA TGTGCCAGTAGTATAGAAGGCCTTAGGGACTCTGGCTACACCTTC.

V and J are TRBV5-1 and TRBJ2-3; 9 positions match TRBD1. V trimming: 2 bases; J trimming: 3 bases; junction bases outside the gene matches: 7. Germline-derived CDR1 and CDR2 are SGHRS and YFSETQ. This CDR3 region has 16 residues. The CDR3 coding sequence is TGCGCCAGCAGCTTTAGGACAGGGGTGGGGACAGATACGCAGTATTTT. This codes for CASSFRTGVGTDTQYF.

The genes are TRBV28 and TRBJ1-1; 7 bases line up with TRBD1. V lost 3 bases and J lost 11; bases outside the gene matches: 12. The CDR3 runs 14 residues. Germline V gene sequence: CDR1 MDHEN, CDR2 SYDVKM. The CDR3: CASSLAGTAVGAFF. The CDR3, as DNA: TGTGCCAGCAGTTTGGCGGGGACAGCTGTCGGGGCTTTCTTT.

J is TRBJ2-2 and V is TRBV5-1, with D tentatively TRBD1 (6 bases). Germline V lookup: CDR1 SGHRS, CDR2 YFSETQ. The CDR3 length is 15 residues. Trimming pared 4 bases from V and 5 bases from J, leaving 15 bases between. CDR3 sequence: CASSLGHPSTGELFF. The CDR3 DNA reads TGCGCCAGCAGCCTGGGACACCCGAGTACCGGGGAGCTGTTTTTT.

Only a few counts were recorded for this clone. This chain connects TRBV7-3 to TRBJ2-2, with 7 bases lining up with TRBD1. Germline V gives CDR1 SGHTA, CDR2 FQGTGA. The ends lost 5 bases at V and 4 bases at J; junction bases unmatched: 7. The CDR3 loop spans 15 amino acids. The CDR3 reads CASSTRQGTTGELFF. DNA of the CDR3: TGTGCCAGCAGCACCCGACAGGGTACCACCGGGGAGCTGTTTTTT. Variable domain in full (rest from reference TRBV7-3 and TRBJ2-2): GAGVSQTPSNKVTEKGKYVELRCDPISGHTALYWYRQSLGQGPEFLIYFQGTGAADDSGLPNDRFFAVRPEGSVSTLKIQRTERGDSAVYLCASSTRQGTTGELFFGEGSRLTVL.

The rearrangement joins TRBV19 to TRBJ2-3, with D possibly TRBD2 on 5 matching bases. Trimming left V 6 bases short and J 2 bases short, with 15 bases between. Germline CDR1 is LNHDA and CDR2 is SQIVND (reference sequence). CDR3 length: 15 residues. CDR3 in amino acids: CASRFSVATTDTQYF. In DNA form, the CDR3 reads TGTGCCAGTAGGTTTAGCGTTGCGACCACAGATACGCAGTATTTT.

The chain links TRBV2 to TRBJ1-5; D ambiguous. There are 12 residues in the CDR3. The germline V gene has CDR1 SNHLY and CDR2 FYNNEI. V lost 6 bases to trimming and J lost 3 bases, with 6 bases between them. The DNA for the CDR3 is TGTGCCAGCAGGGGGATCAATCAGCCCCAGCATTTT. It translates to CASRGINQPQHF.

This clone was seen more than once but under ten times. The chain carries TRBV29-1 and TRBJ2-7; 7 nucleotides line up with TRBD2. After removal of 5 bases from V and 5 bases from J, the junction contained 9 bases not matched to a gene. The CDR3 has 13 amino acids. Per germline, CDR1 SQVTM and CDR2 ANQGSEA. CDR3 protein: CSVCWQRGHEQYF. CDR3 DNA sequence: TGCAGCGTTTGTTGGCAGCGGGGACACGAGCAGTACTTC.

This chain links TRBV7-9 with TRBJ1-4; TRBD1 might be the D (6 bases). Trimming cost V 6 bases and J 0 bases, with 11 bases left between them. Germline CDR1 SEHNR, CDR2 FQNEAQ (reference sequence). The length of the CDR3 is 15 residues. Here the CDR3 DNA reads TGTGCCAGCAGTCTCACAGGGTCAACTAATGAAAAACTGTTTTTT. It translates to CASSLTGSTNEKLFF. The whole variable domain, filled in from reference TRBV7-9 and TRBJ1-4, reads DTGVSQNPRHKITKRGQNVTFRCDPISEHNRLYWYRQTLGQGPEFLTYFQNEAQLEKSRLLSDRFSAERPKGSFSTLEIQRTEQGDSAMYLCASSLTGSTNEKLFFGSGTQLSVL.